Given below is one TCR beta chain in context. The source of the sample is a study of blood T cell repertoires in COVID-19. Trimming stripped 3 bases from V and 4 bases from J, with 7 bases between. Germline CDR1 and CDR2: SNHLY and FYNNEI. The length of the CDR3 is 12 residues. Original handling: Reference gene primer amplification yielded estimated nucleated cell counts. Profiled with immunoSEQ multiplex PCR; TCRdb holds only in-frame clones, not every one. The V and J calls and the clone size are those of that table, but D and trimming were determined from the DNA. The sample contains 150,000 to 200,000 clones, 81% of which appear only once.

Sequenced: peripheral blood. This clonotype was sampled from a human donor in a cohort sampled during active COVID-19. V is TRBV2 and J is TRBJ2-7; D is undetermined. The CDR3 bases are TGTGCCAGCAGTGACAGTGTATACGAGCAGTACTTC. This codes for CASSDSVYEQYF. Full variable domain (outside the CDR3, taken from reference TRBV2 and TRBJ2-7): EPEVTQTPSHQVTQMGQEVILRCVPISNHLYFYWYRQILGQKVEFLVSFYNNEISEKSEIFDDQFSVERPDGSNFTLKIRSTKLEDSAMYFCASSDSVYEQYFGPGTRLTVT.